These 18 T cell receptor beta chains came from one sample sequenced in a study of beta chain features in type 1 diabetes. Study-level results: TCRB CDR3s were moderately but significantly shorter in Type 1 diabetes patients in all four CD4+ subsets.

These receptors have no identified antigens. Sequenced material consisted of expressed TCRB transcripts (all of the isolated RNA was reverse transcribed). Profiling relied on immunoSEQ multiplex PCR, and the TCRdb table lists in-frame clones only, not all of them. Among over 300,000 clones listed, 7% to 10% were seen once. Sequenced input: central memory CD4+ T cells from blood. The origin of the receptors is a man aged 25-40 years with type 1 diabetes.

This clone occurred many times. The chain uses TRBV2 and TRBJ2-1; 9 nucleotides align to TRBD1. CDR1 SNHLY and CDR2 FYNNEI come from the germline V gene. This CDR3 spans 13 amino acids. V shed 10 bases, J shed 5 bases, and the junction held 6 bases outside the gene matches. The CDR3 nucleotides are TGTGCCACCGCCGGGACAGGGAACAATGAGCAGTTCTTC. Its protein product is CATAGTGNNEQFF.

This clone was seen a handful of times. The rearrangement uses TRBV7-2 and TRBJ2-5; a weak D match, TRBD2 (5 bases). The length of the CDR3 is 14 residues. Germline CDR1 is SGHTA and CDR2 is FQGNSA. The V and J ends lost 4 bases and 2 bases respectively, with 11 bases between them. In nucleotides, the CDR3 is TGTGCCAGCAGCTGGGAGCGGATTCAAGAGACCCAGTACTTC. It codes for CASSWERIQETQYF.

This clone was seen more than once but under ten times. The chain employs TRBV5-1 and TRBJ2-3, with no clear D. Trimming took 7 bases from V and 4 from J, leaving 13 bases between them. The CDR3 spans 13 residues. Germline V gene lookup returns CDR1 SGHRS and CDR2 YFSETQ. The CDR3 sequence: CASGLVTPDTQYF. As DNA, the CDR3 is TGCGCCAGCGGGCTAGTAACTCCAGATACGCAGTATTTT. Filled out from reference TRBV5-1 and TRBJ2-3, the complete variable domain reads KAGVTQTPRYLIKTRGQQVTLSCSPISGHRSVSWYQQTPGQGLQFLFEYFSETQRNKGNFPGRFSGRQFSNSRSEMNVSTLELGDSALYLCASGLVTPDTQYFGPGTRLTVL.

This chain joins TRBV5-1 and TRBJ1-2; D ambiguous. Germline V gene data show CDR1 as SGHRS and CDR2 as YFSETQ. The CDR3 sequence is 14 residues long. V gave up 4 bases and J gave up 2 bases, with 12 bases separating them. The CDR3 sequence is CASSGSGENYGYTF. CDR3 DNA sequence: TGCGCCAGCAGCGGGTCTGGGGAAAACTATGGCTACACCTTC.

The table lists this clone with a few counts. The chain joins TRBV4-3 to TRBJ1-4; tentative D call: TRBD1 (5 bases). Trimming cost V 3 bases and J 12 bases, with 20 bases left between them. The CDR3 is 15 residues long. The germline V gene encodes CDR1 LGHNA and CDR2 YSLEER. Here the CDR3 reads CASSHAMDTPGELFF. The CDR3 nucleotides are TGCGCCAGCAGCCACGCCATGGACACCCCTGGGGAACTGTTTTTT.

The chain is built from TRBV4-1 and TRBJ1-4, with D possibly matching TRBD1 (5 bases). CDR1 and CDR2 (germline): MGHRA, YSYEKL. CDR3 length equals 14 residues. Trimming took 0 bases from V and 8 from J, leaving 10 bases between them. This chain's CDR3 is CASSQDGRGEKLFF. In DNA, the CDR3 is TGCGCCAGCAGCCAAGATGGGAGGGGCGAAAAACTGTTTTTT.

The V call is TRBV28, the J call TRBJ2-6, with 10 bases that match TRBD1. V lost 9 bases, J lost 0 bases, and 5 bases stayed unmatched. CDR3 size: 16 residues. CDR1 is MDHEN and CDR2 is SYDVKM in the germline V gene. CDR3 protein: CASTGQGRSGANVLTF. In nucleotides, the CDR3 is TGTGCCAGTACGGGACAGGGGCGCTCTGGGGCCAACGTCCTGACTTTC.

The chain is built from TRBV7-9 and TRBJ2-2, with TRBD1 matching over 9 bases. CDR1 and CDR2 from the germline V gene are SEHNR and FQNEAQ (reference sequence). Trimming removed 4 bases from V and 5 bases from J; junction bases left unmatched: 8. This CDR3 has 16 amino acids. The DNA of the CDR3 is TGTGCCAGCAGCTCTTCCGGACAGGGGCGGACCGGGGAGCTGTTTTTT. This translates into CASSSSGQGRTGELFF.

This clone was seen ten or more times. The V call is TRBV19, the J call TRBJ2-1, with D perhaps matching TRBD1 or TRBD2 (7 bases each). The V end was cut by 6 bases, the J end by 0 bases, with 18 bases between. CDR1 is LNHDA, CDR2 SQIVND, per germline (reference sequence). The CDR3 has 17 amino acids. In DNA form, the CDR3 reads TGTGCCAGTAGCCTGCCCGGGGGGACAGTCTCCTACAATGAGCAGTTCTTC. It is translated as CASSLPGGTVSYNEQFF.

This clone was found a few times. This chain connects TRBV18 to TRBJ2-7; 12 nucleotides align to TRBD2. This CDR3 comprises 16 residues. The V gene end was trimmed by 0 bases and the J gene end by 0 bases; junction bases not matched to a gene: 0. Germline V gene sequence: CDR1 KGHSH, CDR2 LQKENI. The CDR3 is CASSPPTSGGSYEQYF. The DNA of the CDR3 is TGTGCCAGCTCACCACCGACTAGCGGGGGCTCCTACGAGCAGTACTTC.

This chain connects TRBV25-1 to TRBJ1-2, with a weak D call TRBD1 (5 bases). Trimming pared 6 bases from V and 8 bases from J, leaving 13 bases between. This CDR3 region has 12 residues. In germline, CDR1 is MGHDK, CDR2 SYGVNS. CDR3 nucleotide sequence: TGTGCCAGCAGCTCCCCATGGGGGGGCTACACCTTC. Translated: CASSSPWGGYTF.

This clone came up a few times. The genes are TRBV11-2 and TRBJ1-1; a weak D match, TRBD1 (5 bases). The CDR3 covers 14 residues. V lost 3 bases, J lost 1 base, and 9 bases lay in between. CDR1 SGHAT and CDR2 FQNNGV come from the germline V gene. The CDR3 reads CASSLGRENTEAFF. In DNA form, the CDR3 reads TGTGCCAGCAGCTTGGGCAGGGAGAACACTGAAGCTTTCTTT.

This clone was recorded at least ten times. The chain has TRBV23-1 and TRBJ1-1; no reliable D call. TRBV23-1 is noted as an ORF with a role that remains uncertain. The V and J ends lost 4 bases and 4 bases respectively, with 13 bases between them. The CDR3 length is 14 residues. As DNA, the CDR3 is TGCGCCAGCAGTCGTGGACCGATTGGCACTGAAGCTTTCTTT. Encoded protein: CASSRGPIGTEAFF.

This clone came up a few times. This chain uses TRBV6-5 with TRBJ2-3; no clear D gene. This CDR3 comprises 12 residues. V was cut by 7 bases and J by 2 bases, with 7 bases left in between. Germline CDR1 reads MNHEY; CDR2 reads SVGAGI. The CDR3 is CASKGDTDTQYF. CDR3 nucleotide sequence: TGTGCCAGCAAAGGAGACACAGATACGCAGTATTTT.

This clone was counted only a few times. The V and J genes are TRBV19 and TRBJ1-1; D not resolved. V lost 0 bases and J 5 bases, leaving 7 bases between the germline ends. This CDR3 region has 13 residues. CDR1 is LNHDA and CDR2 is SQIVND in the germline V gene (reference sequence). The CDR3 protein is CASSIEGQTEAFF. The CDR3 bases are TGTGCCAGTAGTATAGAGGGTCAGACTGAAGCTTTCTTT.

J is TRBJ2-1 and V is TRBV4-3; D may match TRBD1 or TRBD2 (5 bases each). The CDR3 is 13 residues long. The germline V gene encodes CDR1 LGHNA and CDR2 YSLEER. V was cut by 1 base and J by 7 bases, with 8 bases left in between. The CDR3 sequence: CASSQAGTNEQFF. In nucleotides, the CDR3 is TGCGCCAGCAGCCAAGCCGGGACGAATGAGCAGTTCTTC.

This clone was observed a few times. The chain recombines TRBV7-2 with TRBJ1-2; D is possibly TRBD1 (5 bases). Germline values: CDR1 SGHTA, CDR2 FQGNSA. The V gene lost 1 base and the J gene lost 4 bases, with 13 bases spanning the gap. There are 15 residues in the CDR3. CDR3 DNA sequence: TGTGCCAGCAGCTTAGGAACGCAGGGACTCTATGGCTACACCTTC. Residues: CASSLGTQGLYGYTF.

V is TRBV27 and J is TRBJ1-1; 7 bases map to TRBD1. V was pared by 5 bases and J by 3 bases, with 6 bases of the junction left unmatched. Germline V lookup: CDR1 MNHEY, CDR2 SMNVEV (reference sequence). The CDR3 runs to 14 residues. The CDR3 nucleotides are TGTGCCAGCAGTAACAGGGGAGGGGACACTGAAGCTTTCTTT. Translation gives CASSNRGGDTEAFF.